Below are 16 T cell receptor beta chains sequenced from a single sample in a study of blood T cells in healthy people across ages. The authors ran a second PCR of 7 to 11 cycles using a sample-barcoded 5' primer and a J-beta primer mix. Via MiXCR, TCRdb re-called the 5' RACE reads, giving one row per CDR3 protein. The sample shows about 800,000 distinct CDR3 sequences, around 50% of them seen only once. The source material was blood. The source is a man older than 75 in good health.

As DNA, the CDR3 is TGCAGTGCTAGGCCCCAGGACCGCTACAATGAGCAGTTCTTC. Translating it yields CSARPQDRYNEQFF. This chain connects TRBV20-1 to TRBJ2-1; D is unclear. This CDR3 has 14 amino acids. Germline V gene lookup returns CDR1 DFQATT and CDR2 SNEGSKA (reference sequence). Trimming took 3 bases from V and 3 from J, leaving 12 bases between them.

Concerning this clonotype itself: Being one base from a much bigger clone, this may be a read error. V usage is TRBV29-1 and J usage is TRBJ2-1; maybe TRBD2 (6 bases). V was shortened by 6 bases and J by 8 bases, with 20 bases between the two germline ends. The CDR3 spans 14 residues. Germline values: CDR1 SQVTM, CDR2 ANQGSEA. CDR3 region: CSVLGGRGVYEQFF. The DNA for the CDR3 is TGCAGCGTATTGGGGGGACGGGGTGTGTATGAGCAGTTCTTC.

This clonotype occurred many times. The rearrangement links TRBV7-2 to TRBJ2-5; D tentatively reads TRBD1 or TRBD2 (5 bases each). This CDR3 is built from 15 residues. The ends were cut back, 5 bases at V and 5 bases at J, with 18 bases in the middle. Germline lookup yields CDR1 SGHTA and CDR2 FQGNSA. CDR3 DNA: TGTGCCAGCAGCGAAGTCGGGGCTAGCTGGGAGACCCAGTACTTC. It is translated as CASSEVGASWETQYF. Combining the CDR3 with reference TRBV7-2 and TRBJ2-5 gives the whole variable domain GAGVSQSPSNKVTEKGKDVELRCDPISGHTALYWYRQSLGQGLEFLIYFQGNSAPDKSGLPSDRFSAERTGGSVSTLTIQRTQQEDSAVYLCASSEVGASWETQYFGPGTRLLVL.

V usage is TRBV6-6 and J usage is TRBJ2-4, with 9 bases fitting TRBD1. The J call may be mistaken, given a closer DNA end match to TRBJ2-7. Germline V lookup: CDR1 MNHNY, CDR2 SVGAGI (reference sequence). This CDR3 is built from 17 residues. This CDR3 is CASSYSPGQGTAYEQYF. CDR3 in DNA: TGTGCCAGCAGTTACTCCCCGGGACAGGGCACTGCCTACGAGCAGTACTTC.

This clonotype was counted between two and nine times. The CDR3 nucleotides are TGCGCCAGCAGCTTGATCAGGGACCAAGAGACCCAGTACTTC. Residues: CASSLIRDQETQYF. V and J are TRBV5-1 and TRBJ2-5; D perhaps matches TRBD1 (5 bases). The CDR3 loop spans 14 amino acids. V was clipped by 1 base and J by 0 bases, with 7 bases between them. Germline CDR1 SGHRS, CDR2 YFSETQ.

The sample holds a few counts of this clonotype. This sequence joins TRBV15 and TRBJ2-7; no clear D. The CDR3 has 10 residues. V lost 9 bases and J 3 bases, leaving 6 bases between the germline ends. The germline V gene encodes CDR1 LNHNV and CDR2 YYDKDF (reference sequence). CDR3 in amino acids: CATRVYEQYF. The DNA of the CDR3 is TGTGCCACTAGGGTCTACGAGCAGTACTTC. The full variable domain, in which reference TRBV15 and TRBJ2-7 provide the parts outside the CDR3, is DAMVIQNPRYQVTQFGKPVTLSCSQTLNHNVMYWYQQKSSQAPKLLFHYYDKDFNNEADTPDNFQSRRPNTSFCFLDIRSPGLGDTAMYLCATRVYEQYFGPGTRLTVT.

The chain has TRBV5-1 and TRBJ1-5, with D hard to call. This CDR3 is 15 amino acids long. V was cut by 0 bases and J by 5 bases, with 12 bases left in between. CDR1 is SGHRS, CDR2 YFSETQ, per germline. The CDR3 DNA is TGCGCCAGCAGCTTGGGCCCCGATAGTTATCAGCCCCAGCATTTT. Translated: CASSLGPDSYQPQHF. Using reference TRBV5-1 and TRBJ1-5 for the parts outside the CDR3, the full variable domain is KAGVTQTPRYLIKTRGQQVTLSCSPISGHRSVSWYQQTPGQGLQFLFEYFSETQRNKGNFPGRFSGRQFSNSRSEMNVSTLELGDSALYLCASSLGPDSYQPQHFGDGTRLSIL.

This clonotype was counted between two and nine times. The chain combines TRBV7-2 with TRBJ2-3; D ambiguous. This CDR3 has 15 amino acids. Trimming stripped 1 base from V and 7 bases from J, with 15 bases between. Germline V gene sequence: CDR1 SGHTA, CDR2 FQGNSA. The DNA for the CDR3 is TGTGCCAGCAGCTTAGTGGCCAGTGAGCGCCATACGCAGTATTTT. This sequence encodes CASSLVASERHTQYF.

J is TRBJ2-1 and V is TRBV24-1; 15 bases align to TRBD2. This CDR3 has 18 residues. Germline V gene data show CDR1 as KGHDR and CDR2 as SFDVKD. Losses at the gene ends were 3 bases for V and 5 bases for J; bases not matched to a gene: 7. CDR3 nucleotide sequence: TGTGCCACCAGTGATCACGGACTAGCGGGAGGGCCAAACAATGAGCAGTTCTTC. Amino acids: CATSDHGLAGGPNNEQFF.

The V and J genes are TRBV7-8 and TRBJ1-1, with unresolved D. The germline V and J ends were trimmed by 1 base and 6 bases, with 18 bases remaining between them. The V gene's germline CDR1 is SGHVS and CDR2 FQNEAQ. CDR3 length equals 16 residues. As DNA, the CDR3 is TGTGCCAGCAGCTTAGTAACTGCTGCCGGTAAAGCTGAAGCTTTCTTT. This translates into CASSLVTAAGKAEAFF.

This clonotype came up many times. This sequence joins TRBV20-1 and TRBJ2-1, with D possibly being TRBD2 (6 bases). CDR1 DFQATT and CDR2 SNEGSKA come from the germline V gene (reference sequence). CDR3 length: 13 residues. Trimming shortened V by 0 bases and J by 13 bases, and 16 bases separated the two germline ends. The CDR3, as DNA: TGCAGTGCTAGAGATGGTAGATCGGGACTCCAGTTCTTC. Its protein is CSARDGRSGLQFF.

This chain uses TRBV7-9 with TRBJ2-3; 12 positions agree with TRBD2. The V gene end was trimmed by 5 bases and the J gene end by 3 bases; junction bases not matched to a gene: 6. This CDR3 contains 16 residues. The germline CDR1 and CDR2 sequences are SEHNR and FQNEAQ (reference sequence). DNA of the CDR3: TGTGCCAGCAGCACGACTAGCGGGAGTGGTACAGATACGCAGTATTTT. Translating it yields CASSTTSGSGTDTQYF.

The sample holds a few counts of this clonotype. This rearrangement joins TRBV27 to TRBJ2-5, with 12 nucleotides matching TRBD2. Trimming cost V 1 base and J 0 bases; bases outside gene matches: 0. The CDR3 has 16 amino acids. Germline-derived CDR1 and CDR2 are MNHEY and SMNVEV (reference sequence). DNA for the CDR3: TGTGCCAGCAGTTTATGGACTAGCGGGAACCAAGAGACCCAGTACTTC. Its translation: CASSLWTSGNQETQYF.

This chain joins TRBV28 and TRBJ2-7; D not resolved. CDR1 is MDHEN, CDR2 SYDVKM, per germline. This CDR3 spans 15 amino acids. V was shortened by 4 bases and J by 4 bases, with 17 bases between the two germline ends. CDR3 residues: CASSSFDGFSYEQYF. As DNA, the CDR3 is TGTGCCAGCAGTTCGTTTGACGGATTCAGTTACGAGCAGTACTTC. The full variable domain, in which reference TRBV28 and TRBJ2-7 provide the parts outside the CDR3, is DVKVTQSSRYLVKRTGEKVFLECVQDMDHENMFWYRQDPGLGLRLIYFSYDVKMKEKGDIPEGYSVSREKKERFSLILESASTNQTSMYLCASSSFDGFSYEQYFGPGTRLTVT.

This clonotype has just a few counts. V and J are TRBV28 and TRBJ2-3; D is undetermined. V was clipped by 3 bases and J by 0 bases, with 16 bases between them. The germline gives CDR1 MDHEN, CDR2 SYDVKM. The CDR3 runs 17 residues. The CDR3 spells CASSFLRVYASTDTQYF. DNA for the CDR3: TGTGCCAGCAGTTTTCTCCGGGTTTACGCTAGCACAGATACGCAGTATTTT.

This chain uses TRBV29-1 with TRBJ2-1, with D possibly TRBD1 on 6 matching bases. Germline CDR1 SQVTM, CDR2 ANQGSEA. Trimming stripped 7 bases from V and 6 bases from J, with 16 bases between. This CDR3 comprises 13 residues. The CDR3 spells CSATGRRLNEQFF. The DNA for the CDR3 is TGCAGCGCGACAGGACGACGACTCAATGAGCAGTTCTTC.